This TCR beta chain was captured in a study of blood T cell repertoires in COVID-19. The table came from immunoSEQ multiplex PCR; TCRdb's copy has only in-frame clones and leaves some out. In the table there are approximately 230,000 clones, 86% of which are singletons. Trimming at V came to 0 bases and at J to 9 bases, leaving 9 bases not matched to a gene. Germline V lookup: CDR1 LGHDT, CDR2 YNNKEL (reference sequence). The CDR3 runs to 16 residues. Sequencing was done on a sample of PBMCs or T cells enriched from blood (not recorded which). The chain combines TRBV3-1 (or the pseudogene TRBV3-2) with TRBJ2-1; 9 bases fit TRBD2. This clonotype was obtained from a man aged 35-49 years who had recovered from COVID-19. DNA for the CDR3: TGTGCCAGCAGCCAAGATCAGTGGGTAGCGGGAGTTGAGCAGTTCTTC. Translated, it gives CASSQDQWVAGVEQFF.